This TCR beta chain derives from a study of T cells after yellow fever vaccination. TCRdb processed the 5' RACE reads anew with MiXCR; each CDR3 protein has one entry. The data hold about 550,000 distinct CDR3 sequences, with about a fifth observed a single time. Details on this clonotype: What it recognizes is unknown.

Germline V gene data show CDR1 as SGHVS and CDR2 as FNYEAQ. The ends were cut back, 2 bases at V and 4 bases at J, with 11 bases in the middle. The CDR3 consists of 15 residues. Study-level findings and limits: Shared CD4/CD8 clonotypes were a small share, likely from convergent recombination.

This specimen was PBMCs, taken 15 days after the yellow fever booster vaccination. This chain uses TRBV7-6 with TRBJ1-4; D is perhaps TRBD1 (5 bases). The receptor was derived from a man in his thirties or forties who received the YFV17D yellow fever vaccine. In DNA form, the CDR3 reads TGTGCCAGCAGCTTATTGCGGGGCCTTAATGAAAAACTGTTTTTT. Encoded protein: CASSLLRGLNEKLFF.